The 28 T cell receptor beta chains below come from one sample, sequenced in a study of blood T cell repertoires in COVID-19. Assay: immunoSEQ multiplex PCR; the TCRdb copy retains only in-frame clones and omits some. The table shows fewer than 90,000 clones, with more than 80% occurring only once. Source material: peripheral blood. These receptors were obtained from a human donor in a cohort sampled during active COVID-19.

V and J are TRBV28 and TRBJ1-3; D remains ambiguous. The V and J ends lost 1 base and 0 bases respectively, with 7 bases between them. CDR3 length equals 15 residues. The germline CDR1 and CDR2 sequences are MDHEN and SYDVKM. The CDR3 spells CASSLFGVSGNTIYF. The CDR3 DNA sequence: TGTGCCAGCAGTTTATTCGGGGTCTCTGGAAACACCATATATTTT.

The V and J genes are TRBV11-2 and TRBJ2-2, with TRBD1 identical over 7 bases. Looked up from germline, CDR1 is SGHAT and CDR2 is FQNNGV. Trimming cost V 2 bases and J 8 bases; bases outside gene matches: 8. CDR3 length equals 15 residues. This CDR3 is CASSLRDSIVGELFF. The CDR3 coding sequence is TGTGCCAGCAGCTTACGGGACAGTATAGTAGGGGAGCTGTTTTTT.

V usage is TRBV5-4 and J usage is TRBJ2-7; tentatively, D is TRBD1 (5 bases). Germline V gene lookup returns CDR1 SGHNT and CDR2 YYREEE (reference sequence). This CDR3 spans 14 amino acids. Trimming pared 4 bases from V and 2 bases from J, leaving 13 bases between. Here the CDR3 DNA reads TGTGCCAGCAGCGGACCCGACAGAACCTACGAGCAGTACTTC. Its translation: CASSGPDRTYEQYF.

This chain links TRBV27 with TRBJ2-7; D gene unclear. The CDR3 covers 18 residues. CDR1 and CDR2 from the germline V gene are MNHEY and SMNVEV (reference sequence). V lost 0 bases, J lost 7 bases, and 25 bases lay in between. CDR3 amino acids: CASSLSYPAETSAGEQYF. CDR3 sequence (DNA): TGTGCCAGCAGTTTATCGTACCCGGCCGAGACCTCGGCAGGTGAGCAGTACTTC.

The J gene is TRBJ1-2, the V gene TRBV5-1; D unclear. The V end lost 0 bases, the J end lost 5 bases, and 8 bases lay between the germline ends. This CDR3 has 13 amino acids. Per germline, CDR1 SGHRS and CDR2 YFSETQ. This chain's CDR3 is CASSLGGEYGYTF. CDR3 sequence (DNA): TGCGCCAGCAGCTTGGGAGGCGAGTATGGCTACACCTTC.

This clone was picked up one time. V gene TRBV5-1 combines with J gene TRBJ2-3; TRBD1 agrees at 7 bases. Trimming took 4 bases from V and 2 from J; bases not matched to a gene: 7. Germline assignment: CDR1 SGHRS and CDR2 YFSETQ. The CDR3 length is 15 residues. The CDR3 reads CASSLRGTDTDTQYF. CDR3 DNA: TGCGCCAGCAGCCTCAGGGGGACGGACACAGATACGCAGTATTTT. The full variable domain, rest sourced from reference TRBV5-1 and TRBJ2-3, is KAGVTQTPRYLIKTRGQQVTLSCSPISGHRSVSWYQQTPGQGLQFLFEYFSETQRNKGNFPGRFSGRQFSNSRSEMNVSTLELGDSALYLCASSLRGTDTDTQYFGPGTRLTVL.

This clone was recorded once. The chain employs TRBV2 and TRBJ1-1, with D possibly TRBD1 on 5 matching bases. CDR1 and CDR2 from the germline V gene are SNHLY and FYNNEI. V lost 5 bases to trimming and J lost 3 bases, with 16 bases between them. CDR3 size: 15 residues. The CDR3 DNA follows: TGTGCCAGCAGTCAGAGACAGTACTCGGACACTGAAGCTTTCTTT. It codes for CASSQRQYSDTEAFF.

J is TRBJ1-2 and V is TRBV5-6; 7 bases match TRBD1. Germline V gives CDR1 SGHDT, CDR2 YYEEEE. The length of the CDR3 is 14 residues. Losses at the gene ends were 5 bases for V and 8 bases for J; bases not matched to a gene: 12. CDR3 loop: CASRQRDRLEGYTF. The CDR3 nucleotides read TGTGCCAGCAGGCAGAGGGACAGATTAGAAGGCTACACCTTC.

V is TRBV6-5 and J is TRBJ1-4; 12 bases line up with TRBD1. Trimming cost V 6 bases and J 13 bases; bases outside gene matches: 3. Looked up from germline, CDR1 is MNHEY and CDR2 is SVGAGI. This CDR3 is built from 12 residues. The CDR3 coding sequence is TGTGCCAGCAGGGGGGACAGGGGGCGACTGTTTTTT. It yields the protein CASRGDRGRLFF.

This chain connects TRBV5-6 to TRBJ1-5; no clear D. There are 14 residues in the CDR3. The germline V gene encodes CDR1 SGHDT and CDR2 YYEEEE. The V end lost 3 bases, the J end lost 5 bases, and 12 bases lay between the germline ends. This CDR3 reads CASSSLFADQPQHF. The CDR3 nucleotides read TGTGCCAGCAGCTCACTCTTTGCGGATCAGCCCCAGCATTTT.

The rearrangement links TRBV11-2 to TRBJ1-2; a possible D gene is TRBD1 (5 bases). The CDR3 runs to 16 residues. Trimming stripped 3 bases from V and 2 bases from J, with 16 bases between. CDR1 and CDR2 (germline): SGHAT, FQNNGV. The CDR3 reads CASSLSQGWSNYGYTF. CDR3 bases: TGTGCCAGCAGCTTGTCGCAGGGATGGAGCAACTATGGCTACACCTTC.

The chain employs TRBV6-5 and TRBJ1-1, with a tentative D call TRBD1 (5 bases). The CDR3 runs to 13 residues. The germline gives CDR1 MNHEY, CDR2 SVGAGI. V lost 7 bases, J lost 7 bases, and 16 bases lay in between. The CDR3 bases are TGTGCCAGCACCGCCGACTGGGGCGGTGAAGCTTTCTTT. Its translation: CASTADWGGEAFF.

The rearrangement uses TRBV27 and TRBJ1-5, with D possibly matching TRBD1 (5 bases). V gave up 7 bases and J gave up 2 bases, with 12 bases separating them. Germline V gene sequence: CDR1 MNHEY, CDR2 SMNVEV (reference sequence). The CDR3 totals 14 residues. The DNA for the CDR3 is TGTGCCAGCAACCAGGGAGGTGGCAATCAGCCCCAGCATTTT. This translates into CASNQGGGNQPQHF.

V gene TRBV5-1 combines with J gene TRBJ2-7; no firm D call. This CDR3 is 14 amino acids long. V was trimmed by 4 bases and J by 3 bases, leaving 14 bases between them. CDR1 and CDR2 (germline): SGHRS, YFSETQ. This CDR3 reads CASSPLSRLYEQYF. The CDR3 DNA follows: TGCGCCAGCAGCCCCCTCTCCCGACTCTACGAGCAGTACTTC.

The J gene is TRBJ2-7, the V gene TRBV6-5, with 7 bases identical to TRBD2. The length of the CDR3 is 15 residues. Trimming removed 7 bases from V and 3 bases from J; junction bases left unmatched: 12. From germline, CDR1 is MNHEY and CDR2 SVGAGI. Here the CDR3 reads CASTAEGGGGYEQYF. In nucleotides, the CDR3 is TGTGCCAGCACCGCCGAGGGCGGGGGTGGCTACGAGCAGTACTTC.

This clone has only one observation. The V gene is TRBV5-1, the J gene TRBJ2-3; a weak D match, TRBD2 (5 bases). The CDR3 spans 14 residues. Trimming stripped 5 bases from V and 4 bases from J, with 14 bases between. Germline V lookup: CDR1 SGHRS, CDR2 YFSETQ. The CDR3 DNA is TGCGCCAGCAGTACTAGTTCGTGGGCAGATACGCAGTATTTT. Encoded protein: CASSTSSWADTQYF.

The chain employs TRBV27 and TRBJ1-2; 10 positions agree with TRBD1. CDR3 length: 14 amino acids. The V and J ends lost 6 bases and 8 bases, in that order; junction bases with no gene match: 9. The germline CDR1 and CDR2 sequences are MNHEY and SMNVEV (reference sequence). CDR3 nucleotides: TGTGCCAGCAGGCGATCGACAGGGGGCGGGGGCTACACCTTC. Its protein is CASRRSTGGGGYTF.

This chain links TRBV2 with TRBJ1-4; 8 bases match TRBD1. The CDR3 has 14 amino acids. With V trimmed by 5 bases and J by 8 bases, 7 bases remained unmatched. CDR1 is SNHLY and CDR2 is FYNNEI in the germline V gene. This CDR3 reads CASSFQGAREKLFF. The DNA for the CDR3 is TGTGCCAGCAGTTTCCAGGGGGCCCGGGAAAAACTGTTTTTT. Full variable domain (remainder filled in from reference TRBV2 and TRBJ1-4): EPEVTQTPSHQVTQMGQEVILRCVPISNHLYFYWYRQILGQKVEFLVSFYNNEISEKSEIFDDQFSVERPDGSNFTLKIRSTKLEDSAMYFCASSFQGAREKLFFGSGTQLSVL.

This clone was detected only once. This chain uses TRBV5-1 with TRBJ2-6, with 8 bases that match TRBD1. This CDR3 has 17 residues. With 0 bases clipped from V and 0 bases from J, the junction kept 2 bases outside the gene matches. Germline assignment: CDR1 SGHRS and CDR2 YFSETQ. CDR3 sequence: CASSLAGQASGANVLTF. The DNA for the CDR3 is TGCGCCAGCAGCTTGGCGGGACAGGCCTCTGGGGCCAACGTCCTGACTTTC.

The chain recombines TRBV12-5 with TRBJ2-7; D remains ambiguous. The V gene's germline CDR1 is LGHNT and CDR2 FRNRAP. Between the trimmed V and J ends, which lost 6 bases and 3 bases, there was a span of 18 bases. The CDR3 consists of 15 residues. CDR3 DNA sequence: TGTGCTAGTGGCCCGCGGAAGGTTGGAAACTACGAGCAGTACTTC. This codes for CASGPRKVGNYEQYF. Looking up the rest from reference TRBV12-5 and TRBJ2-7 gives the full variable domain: DARVTQTPRHKVTEMGQEVTMRCQPILGHNTVFWYRQTMMQGLELLAYFRNRAPLDDSGMPKDRFSAEMPDATLATLKIQPSEPRDSAVYFCASGPRKVGNYEQYFGPGTRLTVT.

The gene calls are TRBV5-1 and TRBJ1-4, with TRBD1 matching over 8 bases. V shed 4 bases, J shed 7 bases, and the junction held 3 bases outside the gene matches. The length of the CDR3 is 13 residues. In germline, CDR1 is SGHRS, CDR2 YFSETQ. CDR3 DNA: TGCGCCAGCAGCGGACAGGGAGGTGAAAAACTGTTTTTT. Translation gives CASSGQGGEKLFF.

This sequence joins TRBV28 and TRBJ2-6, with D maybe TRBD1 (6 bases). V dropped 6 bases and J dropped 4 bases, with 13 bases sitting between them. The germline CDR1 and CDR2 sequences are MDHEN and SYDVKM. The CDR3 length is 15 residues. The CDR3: CASRAQGSGANVLTF. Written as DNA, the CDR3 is TGTGCCAGCAGGGCACAGGGATCCGGGGCCAACGTCCTGACTTTC. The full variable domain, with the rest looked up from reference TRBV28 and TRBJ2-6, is DVKVTQSSRYLVKRTGEKVFLECVQDMDHENMFWYRQDPGLGLRLIYFSYDVKMKEKGDIPEGYSVSREKKERFSLILESASTNQTSMYLCASRAQGSGANVLTFGAGSRLTVL.

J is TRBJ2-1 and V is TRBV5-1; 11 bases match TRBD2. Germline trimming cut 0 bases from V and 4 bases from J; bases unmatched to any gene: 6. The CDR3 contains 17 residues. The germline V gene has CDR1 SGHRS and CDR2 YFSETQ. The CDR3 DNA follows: TGCGCCAGCAGCTTGGGTCTAGCGGGAGGTTTTTACAATGAGCAGTTCTTC. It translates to CASSLGLAGGFYNEQFF.

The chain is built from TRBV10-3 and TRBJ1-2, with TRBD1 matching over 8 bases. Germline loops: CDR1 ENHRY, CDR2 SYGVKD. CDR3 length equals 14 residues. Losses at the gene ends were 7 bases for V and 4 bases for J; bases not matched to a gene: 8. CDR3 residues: CAITGDRGIYGYTF. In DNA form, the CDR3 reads TGTGCCATCACCGGCGACAGGGGCATCTATGGCTACACCTTC.

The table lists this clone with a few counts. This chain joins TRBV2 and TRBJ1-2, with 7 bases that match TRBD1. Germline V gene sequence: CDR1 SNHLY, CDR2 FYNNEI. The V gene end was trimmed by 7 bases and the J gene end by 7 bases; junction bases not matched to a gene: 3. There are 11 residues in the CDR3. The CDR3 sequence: CASTPGGGYTF. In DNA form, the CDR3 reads TGTGCCAGCACCCCAGGGGGTGGCTACACCTTC.

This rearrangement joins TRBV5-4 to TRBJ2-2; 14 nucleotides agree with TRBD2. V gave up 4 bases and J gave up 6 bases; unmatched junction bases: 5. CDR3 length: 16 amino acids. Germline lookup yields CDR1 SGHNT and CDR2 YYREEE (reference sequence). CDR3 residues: CASSQQTSGRAGELFF. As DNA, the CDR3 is TGTGCCAGCAGCCAACAGACTAGCGGGAGGGCCGGGGAGCTGTTTTTT.

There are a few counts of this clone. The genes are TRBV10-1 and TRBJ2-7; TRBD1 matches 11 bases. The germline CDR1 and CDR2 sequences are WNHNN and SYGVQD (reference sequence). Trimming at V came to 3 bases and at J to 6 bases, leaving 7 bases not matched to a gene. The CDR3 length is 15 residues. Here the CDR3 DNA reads TGCGCCAGCAGTGATCCGGGACAGGGGGGGAGCGAGCAGTACTTC. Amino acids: CASSDPGQGGSEQYF.

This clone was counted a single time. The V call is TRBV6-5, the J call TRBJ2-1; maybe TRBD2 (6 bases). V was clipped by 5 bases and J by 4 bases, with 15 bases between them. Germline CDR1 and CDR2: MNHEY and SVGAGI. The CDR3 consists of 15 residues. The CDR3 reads CASSTGDSRYNEQFF. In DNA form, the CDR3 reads TGTGCCAGCAGTACGGGAGATAGCAGGTACAATGAGCAGTTCTTC.